This TCR beta chain stems from a study of T cells in Graves' hyperthyroidism and ophthalmopathy. Study-wide results and caveats: Blood also carried most thyroid clonotypes expanded above 0.001. Ophthalmopathy got predicted by the model a median about 6.5 months before its onset.

Germline CDR1 is SEHNR and CDR2 is FQNEAQ (reference sequence). The CDR3 runs to 15 residues. V lost 5 bases and J 0 bases, leaving 14 bases between the germline ends. Researchers amplified the TCR beta CDR3 regions from RNA transcripts. HTBI primers were used for first-round RT-PCR of the TCR CDR3. TCRdb used MiXCR to reprocess the multiplex PCR reads, holding one entry per CDR3 protein. The sample records roughly 350,000 distinct CDR3 sequences, around 13% being singletons. This clonotype was counted at least ten times. As yet, its antigen is unknown. Sequenced material: blood. This chain connects TRBV7-9 to TRBJ2-7, with a possible D match to TRBD2 (5 bases). The sequence came from a woman in her 30s with Graves' ophthalmopathy. The chain's CDR3 is CASSPRTSTSYEQYF. The CDR3, as DNA: TGTGCCAGCAGCCCCAGGACTTCCACCTCCTACGAGCAGTACTTC.